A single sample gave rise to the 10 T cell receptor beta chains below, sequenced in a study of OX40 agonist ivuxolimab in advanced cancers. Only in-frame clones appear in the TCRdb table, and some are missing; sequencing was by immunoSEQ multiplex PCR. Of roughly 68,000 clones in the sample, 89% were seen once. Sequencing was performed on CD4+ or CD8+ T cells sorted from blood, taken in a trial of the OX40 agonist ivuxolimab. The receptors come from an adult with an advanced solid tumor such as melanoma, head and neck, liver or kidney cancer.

The CDR3 DNA reads as TGTGCCAGCTCACCGACAGGAGGATCAGATACGCAGTATTTT. Its translation is CASSPTGGSDTQYF. The V and J genes are TRBV18 and TRBJ2-3; a weak D match, TRBD1 (6 bases). The CDR3 contains 14 residues. Germline lookup yields CDR1 KGHSH and CDR2 LQKENI. Deletions cut 3 bases from V and 4 bases from J, with 11 bases between.

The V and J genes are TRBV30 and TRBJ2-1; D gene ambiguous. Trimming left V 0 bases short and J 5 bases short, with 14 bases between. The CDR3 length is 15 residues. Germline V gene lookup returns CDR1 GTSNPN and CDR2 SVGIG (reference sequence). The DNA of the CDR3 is TGTGCCTGGAGTGTACAAAGGAATCGGGACAATGAGCAGTTCTTC. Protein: CAWSVQRNRDNEQFF.

This chain's CDR3 is CASSLAFRESLHF. The CDR3 DNA reads as TGTGCCAGCAGCTTAGCCTTTCGGGAAAGCCTTCATTTT. The chain employs TRBV7-2 and TRBJ1-5, with unresolved D. Between the trimmed V and J ends, which lost 0 bases and 16 bases, there was a span of 16 bases. The CDR3 has 13 amino acids. Germline values: CDR1 SGHTA, CDR2 FQGNSA.

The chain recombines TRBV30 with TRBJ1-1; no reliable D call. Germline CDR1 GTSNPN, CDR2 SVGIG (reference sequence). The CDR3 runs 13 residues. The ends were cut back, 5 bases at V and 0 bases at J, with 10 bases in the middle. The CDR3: CAWGRGVNTEAFF. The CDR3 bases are TGTGCCTGGGGGCGTGGGGTGAACACTGAAGCTTTCTTT.

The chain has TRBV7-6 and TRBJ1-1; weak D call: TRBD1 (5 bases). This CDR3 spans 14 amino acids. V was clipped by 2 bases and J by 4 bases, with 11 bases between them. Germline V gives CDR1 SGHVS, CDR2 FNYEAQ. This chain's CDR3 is CASSLIQGSTEAFF. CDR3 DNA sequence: TGTGCCAGCAGCTTAATCCAGGGATCCACTGAAGCTTTCTTT.

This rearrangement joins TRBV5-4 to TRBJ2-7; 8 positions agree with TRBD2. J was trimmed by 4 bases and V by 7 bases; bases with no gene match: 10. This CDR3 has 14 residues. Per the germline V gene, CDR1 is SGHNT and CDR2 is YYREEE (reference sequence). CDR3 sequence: CASSRAGAQYEQYF. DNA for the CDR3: TGTGCCAGCTCGCGAGCGGGAGCCCAGTACGAGCAGTACTTC.

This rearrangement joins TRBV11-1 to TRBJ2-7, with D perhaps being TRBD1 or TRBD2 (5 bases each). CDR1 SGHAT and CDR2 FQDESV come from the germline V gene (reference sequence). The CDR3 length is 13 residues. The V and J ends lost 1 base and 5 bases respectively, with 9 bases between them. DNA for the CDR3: TGTGCCAGCAGCTTAGGTAGGGACGACGAGCAGTACTTC. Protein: CASSLGRDDEQYF.

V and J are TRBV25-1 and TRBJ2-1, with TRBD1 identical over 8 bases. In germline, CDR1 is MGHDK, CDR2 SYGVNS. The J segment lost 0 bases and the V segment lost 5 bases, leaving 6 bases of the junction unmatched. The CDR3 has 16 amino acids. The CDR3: CASSPLTGASYNEQFF. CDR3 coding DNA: TGTGCCAGCAGTCCCCTGACAGGGGCCTCCTACAATGAGCAGTTCTTC.

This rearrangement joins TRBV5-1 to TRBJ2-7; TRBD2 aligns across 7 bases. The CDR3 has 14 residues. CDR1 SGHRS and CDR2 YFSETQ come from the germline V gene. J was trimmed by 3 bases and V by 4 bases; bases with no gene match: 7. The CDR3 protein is CASSQGAGNYEQYF. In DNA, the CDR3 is TGCGCCAGCAGCCAAGGAGCGGGAAACTACGAGCAGTACTTC.

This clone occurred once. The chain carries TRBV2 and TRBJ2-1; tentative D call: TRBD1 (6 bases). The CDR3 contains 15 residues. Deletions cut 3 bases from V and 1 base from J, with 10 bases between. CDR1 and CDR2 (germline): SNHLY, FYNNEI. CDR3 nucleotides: TGTGCCAGCAGTGAGGCCAGGGGTTCCTACAATGAGCAGTTCTTC. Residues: CASSEARGSYNEQFF.